The clone carrying this TCR beta chain was picked up a small number of times. The antigen is not known. This entry comes from a study of cytomegalovirus exposure and HLA in healthy donors. Findings and limits, study-wide: Among the sequence variants, a highly shared cluster was likely an artifact of sequencing.

The ends lost 2 bases at V and 6 bases at J; junction bases unmatched: 6. CDR1 and CDR2 from the germline V gene are MDHEN and SYDVKM. The CDR3 consists of 15 residues. The PCR had 60 Vbeta and 13 Jbeta primers. The table came from immunoSEQ multiplex PCR; TCRdb's copy has only in-frame clones and leaves some out. The sample shows more than 200,000 clones, about 75% of them seen only once. This clonotype was obtained from a male donor in good health and CMV-seronegative. The sample comprised PBMCs. V is TRBV28 and J is TRBJ1-4; TRBD1 matches at 7 bases. This CDR3 is CASSLRGGTDEKLFF. CDR3 DNA sequence: TGTGCCAGCAGTTTACGGGGGGGGACAGATGAAAAACTGTTTTTT.